This paragraph covers one T cell receptor (beta chain) sequence. This sample is part of a study of blood T cell repertoires in COVID-19. Only in-frame clones appear in the TCRdb table, and some are missing; sequencing was by immunoSEQ multiplex PCR. This sample yields fewer than 350,000 clones, of which roughly 85% are seen a single time; approximately 1.9% belongs to the top ten. Unmatched junction bases numbered 6, after V lost 5 bases and J lost 0 bases. This CDR3 spans 15 amino acids. Germline CDR1 and CDR2: LGHNA and YSLEER. The chain is built from TRBV4-3 and TRBJ2-7; 8 nucleotides line up with TRBD2. The sequence was collected from a woman between 25 and 40 years old who had been exposed to COVID-19. Sequences were obtained from PBMCs or T cells enriched from blood (not recorded which). Here the CDR3 DNA reads TGCGCCAGCAGCTTCAGCGGGGGAAGCTCCTACGAGCAGTACTTC. This encodes CASSFSGGSSYEQYF.